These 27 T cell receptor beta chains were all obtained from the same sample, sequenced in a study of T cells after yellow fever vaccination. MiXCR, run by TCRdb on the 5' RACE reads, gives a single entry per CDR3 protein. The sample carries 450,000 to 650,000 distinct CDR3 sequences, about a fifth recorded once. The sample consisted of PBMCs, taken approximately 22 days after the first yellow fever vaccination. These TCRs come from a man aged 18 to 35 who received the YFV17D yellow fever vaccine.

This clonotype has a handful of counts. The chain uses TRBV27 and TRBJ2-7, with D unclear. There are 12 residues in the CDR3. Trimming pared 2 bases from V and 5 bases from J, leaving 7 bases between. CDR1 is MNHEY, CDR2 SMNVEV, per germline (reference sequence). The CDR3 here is CASSLNLNEQYF. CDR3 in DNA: TGTGCCAGCAGTTTAAACCTTAACGAGCAGTACTTC.

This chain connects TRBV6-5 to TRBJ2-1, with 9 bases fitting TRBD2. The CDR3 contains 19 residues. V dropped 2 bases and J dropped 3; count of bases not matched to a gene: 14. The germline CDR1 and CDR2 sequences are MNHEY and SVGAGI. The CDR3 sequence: CASSYTLYPIAGDYNEQFF. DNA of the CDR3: TGTGCCAGCAGTTACACCCTCTATCCGATAGCGGGGGACTACAATGAGCAGTTCTTC.

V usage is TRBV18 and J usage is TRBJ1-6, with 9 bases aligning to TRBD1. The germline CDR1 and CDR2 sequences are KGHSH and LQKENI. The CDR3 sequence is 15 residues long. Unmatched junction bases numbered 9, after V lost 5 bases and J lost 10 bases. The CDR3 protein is CASSAGQGDWSPLHF. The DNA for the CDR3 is TGTGCCAGCTCAGCGGGACAGGGCGATTGGTCACCCCTCCACTTT.

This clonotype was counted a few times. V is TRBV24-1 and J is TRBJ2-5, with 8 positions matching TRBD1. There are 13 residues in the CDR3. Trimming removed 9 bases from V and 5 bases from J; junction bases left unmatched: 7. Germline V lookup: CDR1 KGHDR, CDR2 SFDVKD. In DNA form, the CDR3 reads TGTGCCACCGCTGGCACAGGGGGGGAGACCCAGTACTTC. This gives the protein CATAGTGGETQYF.

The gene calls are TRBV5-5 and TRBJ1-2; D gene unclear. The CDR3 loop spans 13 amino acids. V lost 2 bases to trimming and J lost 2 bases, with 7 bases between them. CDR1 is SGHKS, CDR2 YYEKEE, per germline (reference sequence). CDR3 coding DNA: TGTGCCAGCAGCTTTTACGGGAACTATGGCTACACCTTC. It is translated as CASSFYGNYGYTF. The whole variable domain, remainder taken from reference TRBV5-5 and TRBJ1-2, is DAGVTQSPTHLIKTRGQQVTLRCSPISGHKSVSWYQQVLGQGPQFIFQYYEKEERGRGNFPDRFSARQFPNYSSELNVNALLLGDSALYLCASSFYGNYGYTFGSGTRLTVV.

DNA for the CDR3: TGCAGTGCTAGTTCTAGCGGGGTACAGGCAGATACGCAGTATTTT. Translating gives CSASSSGVQADTQYF. The J gene is TRBJ2-3, the V gene TRBV20-1; TRBD2 aligns across 9 bases. The CDR3 sequence is 15 residues long. Germline lookup yields CDR1 DFQATT and CDR2 SNEGSKA (reference sequence). Trimming at V came to 3 bases and at J to 4 bases, leaving 8 bases not matched to a gene.

This chain's CDR3 is CASSETSTPRYGNEQFF. The CDR3 region has the DNA TGTGCCAGCAGCGAAACTAGCACTCCCCGATACGGCAATGAGCAGTTCTTC. The chain combines TRBV9 with TRBJ2-1, with D perhaps TRBD2 (6 bases). Trimming removed 3 bases from V and 6 bases from J, with 22 bases in between. This CDR3 has 17 residues. Germline values: CDR1 SGDLS, CDR2 YYNGEE.

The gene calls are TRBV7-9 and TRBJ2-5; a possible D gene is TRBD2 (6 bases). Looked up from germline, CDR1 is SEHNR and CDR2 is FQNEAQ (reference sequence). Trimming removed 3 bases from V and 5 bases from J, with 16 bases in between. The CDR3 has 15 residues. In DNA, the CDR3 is TGTGCCAGCAGCTTCGGGACTCATCGAAGGGAGACCCAGTACTTC. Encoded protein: CASSFGTHRRETQYF.

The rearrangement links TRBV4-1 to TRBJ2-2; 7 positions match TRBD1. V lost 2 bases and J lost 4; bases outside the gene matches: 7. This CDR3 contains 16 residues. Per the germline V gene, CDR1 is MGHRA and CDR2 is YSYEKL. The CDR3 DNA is TGCGCCAGCAGCCAACCGATCAGGGGGAGCACCGGGGAGCTGTTTTTT. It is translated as CASSQPIRGSTGELFF.

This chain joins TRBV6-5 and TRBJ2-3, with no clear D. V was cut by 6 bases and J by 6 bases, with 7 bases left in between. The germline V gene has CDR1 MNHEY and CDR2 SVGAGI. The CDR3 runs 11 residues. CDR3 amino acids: CASSHMDTQYF. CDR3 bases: TGTGCCAGCAGCCACATGGATACGCAGTATTTT.

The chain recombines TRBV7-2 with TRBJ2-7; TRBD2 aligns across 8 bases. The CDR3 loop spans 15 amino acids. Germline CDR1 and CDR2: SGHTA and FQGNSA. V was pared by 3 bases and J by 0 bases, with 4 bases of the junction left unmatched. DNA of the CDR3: TGTGCCAGCAGCTTCACGGGAGGGATCTCCTACGAGCAGTACTTC. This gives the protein CASSFTGGISYEQYF. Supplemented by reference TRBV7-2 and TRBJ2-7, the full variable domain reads GAGVSQSPSNKVTEKGKDVELRCDPISGHTALYWYRQSLGQGLEFLIYFQGNSAPDKSGLPSDRFSAERTGGSVSTLTIQRTQQEDSAVYLCASSFTGGISYEQYFGPGTRLTVT.

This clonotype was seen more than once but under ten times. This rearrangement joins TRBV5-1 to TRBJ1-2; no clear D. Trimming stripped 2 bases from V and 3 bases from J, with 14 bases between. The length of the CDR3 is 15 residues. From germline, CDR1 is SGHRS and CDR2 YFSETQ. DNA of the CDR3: TGCGCCAGCAGCTTTCGTGACGGTGGAGACTATGGCTACACCTTC. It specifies CASSFRDGGDYGYTF. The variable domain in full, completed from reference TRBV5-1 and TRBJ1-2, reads KAGVTQTPRYLIKTRGQQVTLSCSPISGHRSVSWYQQTPGQGLQFLFEYFSETQRNKGNFPGRFSGRQFSNSRSEMNVSTLELGDSALYLCASSFRDGGDYGYTFGSGTRLTVV.

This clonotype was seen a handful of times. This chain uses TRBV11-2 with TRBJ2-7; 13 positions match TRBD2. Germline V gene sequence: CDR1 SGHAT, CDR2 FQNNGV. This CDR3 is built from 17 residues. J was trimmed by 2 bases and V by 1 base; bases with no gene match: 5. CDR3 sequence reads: CASSLGTSGGRAYEQYF. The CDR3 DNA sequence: TGTGCCAGCAGCTTAGGGACTAGCGGGGGCCGAGCCTACGAGCAGTACTTC.

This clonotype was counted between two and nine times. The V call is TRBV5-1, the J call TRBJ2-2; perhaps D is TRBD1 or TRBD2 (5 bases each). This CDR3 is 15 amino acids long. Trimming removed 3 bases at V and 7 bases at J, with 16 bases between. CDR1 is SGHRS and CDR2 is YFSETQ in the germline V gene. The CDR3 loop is CASSSVGVFVGELFF. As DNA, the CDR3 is TGCGCCAGCAGCTCTGTGGGGGTGTTCGTCGGGGAGCTGTTTTTT.

The CDR3 sequence: CASSFAGTGTEKLFF. CDR3 in DNA: TGTGCCAGCAGCTTCGCGGGGACAGGGACTGAAAAACTGTTTTTT. V gene TRBV5-4 combines with J gene TRBJ1-4, with TRBD1 matching over 9 bases. Germline trimming cut 2 bases from V and 7 bases from J; bases unmatched to any gene: 6. The CDR3 has 15 amino acids. Germline V gene lookup returns CDR1 SGHNT and CDR2 YYREEE (reference sequence).

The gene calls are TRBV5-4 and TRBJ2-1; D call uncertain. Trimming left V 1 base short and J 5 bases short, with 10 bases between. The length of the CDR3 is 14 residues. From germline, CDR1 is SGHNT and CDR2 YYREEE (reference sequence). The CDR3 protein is CASSLITAHNEQFF. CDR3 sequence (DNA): TGTGCCAGCAGCTTGATTACCGCTCACAATGAGCAGTTCTTC. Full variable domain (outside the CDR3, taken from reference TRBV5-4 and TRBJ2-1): ETGVTQSPTHLIKTRGQQVTLRCSSQSGHNTVSWYQQALGQGPQFIFQYYREEENGRGNFPPRFSGLQFPNYSSELNVNALELDDSALYLCASSLITAHNEQFFGPGTRLTVL.

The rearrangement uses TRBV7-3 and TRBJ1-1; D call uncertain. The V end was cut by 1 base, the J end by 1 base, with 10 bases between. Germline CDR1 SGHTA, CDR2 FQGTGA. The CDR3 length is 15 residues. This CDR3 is CASSLSGVTNTEAFF. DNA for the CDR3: TGTGCCAGCAGCTTAAGCGGAGTGACGAACACTGAAGCTTTCTTT.

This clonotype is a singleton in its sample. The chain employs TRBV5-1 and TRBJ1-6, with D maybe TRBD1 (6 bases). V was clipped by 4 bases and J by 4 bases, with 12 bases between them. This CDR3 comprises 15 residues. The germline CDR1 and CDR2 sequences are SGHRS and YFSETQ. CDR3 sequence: CASSPTDRYNSPLHF. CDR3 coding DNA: TGCGCCAGCAGCCCAACCGACAGGTATAATTCACCCCTCCACTTT.

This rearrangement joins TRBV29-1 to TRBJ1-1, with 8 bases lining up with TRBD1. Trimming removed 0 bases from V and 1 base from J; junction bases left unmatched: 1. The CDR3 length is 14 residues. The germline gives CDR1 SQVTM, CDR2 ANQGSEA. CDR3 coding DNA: TGCAGCGTTGAAGATGGGACAGGGAACACTGAAGCTTTCTTT. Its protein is CSVEDGTGNTEAFF.

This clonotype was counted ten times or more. CDR3 loop: CASSQGTGNYGYTF. The DNA of the CDR3 is TGCGCCAGCAGCCAAGGAACAGGGAACTATGGCTACACCTTC. This chain uses TRBV4-3 with TRBJ1-2; a possible D gene is TRBD1 (6 bases). Looked up from germline, CDR1 is LGHNA and CDR2 is YSLEER. This CDR3 is 14 amino acids long. The germline V and J ends were trimmed by 1 base and 2 bases, with 8 bases remaining between them.

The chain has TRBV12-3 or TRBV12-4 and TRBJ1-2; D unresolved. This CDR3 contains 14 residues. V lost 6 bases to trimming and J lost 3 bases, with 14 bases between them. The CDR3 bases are TGTGCCAGCAGCAACTCTGCAGTTCACTATGGCTACACCTTC. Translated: CASSNSAVHYGYTF.

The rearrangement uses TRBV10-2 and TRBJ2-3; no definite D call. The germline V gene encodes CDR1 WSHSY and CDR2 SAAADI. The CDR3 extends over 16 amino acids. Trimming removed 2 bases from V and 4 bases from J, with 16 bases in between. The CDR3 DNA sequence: TGCGCCAGCAGTGAGACCAACCGCGCCGGAGCAGATACGCAGTATTTT. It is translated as CASSETNRAGADTQYF.

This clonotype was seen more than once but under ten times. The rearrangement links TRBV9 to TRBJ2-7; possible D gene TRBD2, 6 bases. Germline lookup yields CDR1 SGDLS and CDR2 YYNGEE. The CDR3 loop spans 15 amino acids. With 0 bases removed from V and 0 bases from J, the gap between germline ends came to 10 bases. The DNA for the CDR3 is TGTGCCAGCAGCGTAGCGGCTAGCGACTCCTACGAGCAGTACTTC. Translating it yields CASSVAASDSYEQYF.

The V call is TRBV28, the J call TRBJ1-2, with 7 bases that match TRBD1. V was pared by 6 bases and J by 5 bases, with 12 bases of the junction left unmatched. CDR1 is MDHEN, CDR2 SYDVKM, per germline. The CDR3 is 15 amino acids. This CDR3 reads CASSHRTGTDYGYTF. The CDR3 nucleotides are TGTGCCAGCAGCCATAGAACCGGGACAGATTATGGCTACACCTTC.

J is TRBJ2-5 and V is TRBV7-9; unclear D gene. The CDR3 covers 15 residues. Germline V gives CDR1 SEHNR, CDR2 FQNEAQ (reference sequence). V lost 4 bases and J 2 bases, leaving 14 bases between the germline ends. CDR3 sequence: CASSYIVEAQETQYF. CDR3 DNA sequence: TGTGCCAGCAGCTACATCGTTGAGGCACAAGAGACCCAGTACTTC.

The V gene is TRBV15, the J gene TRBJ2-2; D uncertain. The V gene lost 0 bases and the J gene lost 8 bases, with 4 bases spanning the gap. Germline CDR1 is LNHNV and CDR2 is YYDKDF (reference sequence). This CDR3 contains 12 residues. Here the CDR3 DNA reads TGTGCCACCAGCAGAGATTTTGGGGAGCTGTTTTTT. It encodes CATSRDFGELFF.

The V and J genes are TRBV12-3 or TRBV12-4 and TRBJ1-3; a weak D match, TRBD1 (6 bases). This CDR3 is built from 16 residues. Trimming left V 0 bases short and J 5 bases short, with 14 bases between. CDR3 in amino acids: CASSLALAGGRNTIYF. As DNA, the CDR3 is TGTGCCAGCAGTTTAGCGCTTGCGGGGGGCCGAAACACCATATATTTT.